Sequencing of this TCR beta chain was carried out in a study of cytomegalovirus exposure and HLA in healthy donors (TCRdb year 2017). In the study overall: An earlier analysis of approximately 640 of the donors reported 250 to 300 Gb of sequence data and about 100 million unique TCR beta sequences from about 180 million T cells. Roughly five DR-DQ haplotypes were handled as single units for association and clustering because linkage in the cohort was strong. Alongside the repertoire data, information on donor age, sex, ethnicity and CMV serostatus was compiled. The study aimed to test whether signatures of past pathogen exposure could be identified by cataloging public T cell receptors. Every discovery cohort repertoire had been produced on one sequencing platform. Of the roughly 400 genotyped donors, 65% to 90% fell in the genetic ancestry cluster associated with self-reported Caucasian donors. Genome-wide SNP genotypes for about 55% of the roughly 670 donors were used in a later genetic analysis, which treated that subset as a discovery cohort. An early release covering more than 500 HLA-typed donors comprised about 320 gigabases of sequencing data and tens of millions of unique TCR sequences. To predict cytomegalovirus infection status, the study brought together high-throughput TCR immunosequencing, statistical association of individual TCRs with disease status, and machine learning. Along with the roughly 670-subject first cohort, a separate validation cohort of approximately 110 different subjects was used. An earlier analysis of approximately 630 of the donors applied high-throughput TCR beta sequencing to assess whether each TCR beta V gene segment acted as functional or pseudogenic. The number of typed donors differed by locus: roughly 620-640 for A, B, C, DRB1 and DQB1; some 540 for DQA1; some 610 for DPA1; and 400 to 480 for DPB1. On average, around 240,000 unique TCR beta nucleotide sequences were sequenced per donor among several hundred genotyped donors of the cohort, with roughly 18% of those sequences being non-productive. In the later analysis, no new phenotypic data were used to find candidate immune exposures; instead, reliance was placed on TCR beta sequences and their occurrence across donors. HLA typing included class I and class II loci at four-digit resolution. A later analysis re-examined previously published TCR beta repertoires from hundreds of donors and added high-resolution HLA genotyping to investigate patterns of TCR occurrence. The T cell repertoires of 550 to 850 subjects were profiled by immunosequencing and related to cytomegalovirus serostatus. Overall study outcomes, separate from this receptor: A later analysis associated 16,951 TCR beta sequences with specific HLA alleles at a false discovery rate of 0.05. A further reported finding was that TCR beta sequences accurately predicted the HLA-A and HLA-B alleles for most subjects in the first cohort. In this cohort, only TCR beta chains were sequenced, and detectable features were limited by the absence of alpha or paired-chain data. A later genetic analysis reported fewer N-insertions in productive TCRs among donors in an Asian-associated ancestry cluster than the roughly 690-donor mean. An association between a missense DCLRE1C variant and V-gene and J-gene trimming of TCR beta chains was found in a later genetic analysis and replicated in an independent cohort. For the cohort, immune exposure information was limited to CMV serostatus. In vitro tests confirmed that a few of the cytomegalovirus-associated TCR beta chains recognize cytomegalovirus antigens. Some IMGT-functional V segments, including TRBV6-2 and TRBV6-3, could not be told apart with the 87-base-pair reads, so those segments were excluded. Linkage disequilibrium might explain the correlated functional status among segregating V segments, but an unknown experimental factor could not be ruled out. Because some donors lacked HLA typing at each locus, the association tests relied only on the typed subset. In a later analysis, HLA-associated TCR beta chains showed more clonal expansion and lower generation probabilities than non-associated chains that were equally common. In an earlier analysis of 500 to 650 of the donors, most TCR beta V segments appeared in productive rearrangements about 90% or about 30% of the time, broadly matching IMGT annotations. According to a later analysis, TCR association rates differed among HLA loci, with DRB1 alleles showing the most associated TCRs and HLA-C alleles showing the fewest. In a later analysis, most CMV-associated TCR beta chains were found to appear HLA-restricted, with HLA associations seemingly driven largely by CMV exposure. The authors suggested that the approach could potentially be generalized to other disease states and immunological phenotypes. Approximately 18 rarely observed V segments, including chromosome 9 orphons, were excluded from the earlier analysis of several hundred of the donors because counts were too low. A cluster of highly shared sequence variants was judged likely to be a technical artifact of the sequencing pipeline. When HLA alleles, especially DR and DQ, strongly co-occurred, TCR associations were difficult to assign to individual alleles. In the study, 164 TCR beta chains were listed as associated with cytomegalovirus. Most TCR sequences were observed very rarely across donors, whereas some public TCRs were present in many individuals. The presence/absence analyses assumed that sequencing depth was roughly uniform across donors, and that assumption may not be true. According to a later analysis, parvovirus B19, influenza, CMV and Epstein-Barr virus appeared linked to several top co-occurrence clusters. In both the original and validation cohorts, the classifier was reported to diagnose cytomegalovirus status with high specificity and sensitivity.

The receptor library was made with the immunoSEQ multiplex PCR assay. A mixture of 60 forward primers for TCR Vbeta segments and 13 reverse primers for TCR Jbeta segments was used in the multiplex PCR. Amplification of the CDR3 region of rearranged TCR beta genes was performed with a multiplex PCR assay on genomic DNA. Amplified TCR beta libraries were sequenced as 87-base-pair reads on the Illumina HiSeq System. From the authors' description of their analysis: A later analysis tallied roughly 78 million unique TCR beta chains across the 700 or so repertoires, and around 12 million of those chains were shared by two or more donors. To remove PCR and sequencing errors, raw reads were error-corrected and collapsed into unique sequences using a nearest-neighbor algorithm that merged closely related sequences. Alignment of CDR3 sequences to IMGT reference sequences was used to assign V, D and J gene segments. For a sequence to be retained, at least a six-nucleotide match to both a V gene segment and a J gene segment was required. A rearrangement was called productive if the CDR3 had no stop codons and remained in frame with V and J, and every other rearrangement was called non-productive. Following IMGT convention, CDR3 was defined as the stretch from the second conserved V-encoded cysteine up to the conserved J-encoded phenylalanine. The earlier analysis of around 640 of the donors excluded sequences that lacked an unambiguous match to a single V gene segment. In an earlier analysis of 450 to 700 of the donors, V segments were called functional above 56.7% productive rearrangements and were called segregating when the between-donor standard deviation exceeded 5%. To diagnose cytomegalovirus status from the catalog of TCR beta chain sequences, a statistical classification framework was built. A later analysis assigned V and J genes by comparing TCR nucleotide sequences with IMGT/GENE-DB human TR gene sequences. A later analysis assigned CDR3 sequences and most-parsimonious VDJ recombination scenarios with the TCRdist pipeline. A later analysis defined each TCR beta chain by its CDR3 amino acid sequence plus V-gene family, and excluded reads lacking a unique V-gene family. A later analysis removed over 500 highly shared, low-generation-probability nucleotide sequences to deal with suspected cross-contamination and a sequencing artifact. A later analysis calculated a clonal expansion index for each public chain from normalized within-repertoire ranks of inferred template counts. Generation probabilities in a later analysis came from a VDJ recombination model fitted to out-of-frame rearrangements, and those results were checked against IGoR. A later analysis scored TCR-TCR, TCR-HLA and TCR-CMV co-occurrence with hypergeometric tests, applying a repertoire-size bias correction to TCR pairs. In a later analysis, false discovery rates were estimated by permuting HLA or CMV assignments 20 times. A later analysis grouped co-occurring TCRs with DBSCAN, adding TCRdist sequence similarity when clustering within HLA-allele-positive subsets. Repertoires with fewer than 30,000 or more than 120,000 public chains were left out of co-occurrence clustering, as were about 5 repertoires with anomalous nucleotide sharing. Imported from immuneACCESS, the table was reduced by TCRdb to in-frame sequences with V and J called. These copies leave out some clones; in studies compared against another copy, an unresolved V gene accounts for under half, and the cause of the remainder is not known. The V and J calls and the clone size are those of that table, but D and trimming were determined from the DNA. Within this sample are about 170,000 clones, with roughly 79% of them counted one time only. The ten largest clones capture around 2% of the sample.

Cut back by 4 bases and 7 bases, the V and J ends lie 14 bases apart. The CDR1 and CDR2 encoded by the germline V gene are SGHRS and YFSETQ. The CDR3 runs 13 residues from the cysteine to the phenylalanine. Only the CDR3 region is kept as DNA, spanning 39 bases read in frame from base 1. As to this clone: It lacks a known antigen. Base qualities are not recorded, but no much larger clone differs from it by a single base.

The cohort consisted of 650 to 700 healthy bone marrow donors. At the time of sampling, every cohort member was nominally healthy, though immune exposures that went unrecorded were likely present. The donor tested CMV seropositive and was one of the 289 seropositive cohort members. Every donor gave a peripheral blood sample, and the peripheral blood mononuclear cells from that sample were used for TCR beta sequencing. Genomic DNA extraction from the blood cell samples was performed with the Qiagen DNeasy Blood Extraction Kit. The chain is encoded by TRBV5-1 joined to TRBJ1-2; the D gene identity is not certain. Sample: PBMCs. The source is a woman aged 25 to 45 in good health and CMV-seropositive. The nucleotides are TGCGCCAGCAGCCCGAAGACTCTAGGTGGCTACACCTTC. Its coded protein is CASSPKTLGGYTF.